This T cell receptor (beta chain) derives from a study of esophageal squamous cell carcinoma under preoperative chemotherapy. Background on the study: Both tumor-infiltrating lymphocytes and peripheral blood T cells were profiled.

Time point denoted: before preoperative PTX-NDP chemotherapy. Before surgery, patients were given preoperative paclitaxel-nedaplatin chemotherapy. This CDR3 is built from 16 residues. Trimming removed 1 base at V and 5 bases at J, with 14 bases between. The germline CDR1 and CDR2 sequences are SGHVS and FQNEAQ. Details on this clonotype: Its antigen is still unknown.

A single record per CDR3 protein comes from TCRdb applying MiXCR to the PCR reads. The repertoire holds about 16,000 distinct CDR3 sequences, under 55% seen once, with around 28% in the top ten. Study observations and caveats: After paclitaxel-nedaplatin, abundant clones were more likely to contract than amplify. Post-treatment tumor-infiltrating lymphocytes appeared partly derived from peripheral T cells migrating into the tumor.

The origin of this receptor is a human donor with esophageal squamous cell carcinoma. The donor label of this sample is uncertain. V is TRBV7-8 and J is TRBJ2-2; D remains ambiguous. The biological material was taken from a patient given preoperative chemotherapy. In DNA form, the CDR3 reads TGTGCCAGCAGCTTAGAGATGGGGTTTCTAACCGGGGAGCTGTTTTTT. Encoded protein: CASSLEMGFLTGELFF.